This TCR beta chain was recorded in a study of T cells in Graves' hyperthyroidism and ophthalmopathy. Amplification of TCR beta CDR3 regions was performed using RNA transcripts as template. The HTBI primer set drove a first-round RT-PCR of the TCR CDR3. TCRdb recomputed calls from the multiplex PCR reads with MiXCR, one row per CDR3 protein. The sample records hundreds of thousands of distinct CDR3 sequences, around 24% being singletons. The specimen sequenced was blood. This TCR derives from a woman under 40 with Graves' ophthalmopathy.

The CDR3 DNA reads TGTGCCAGCACCCAACGGGGGTCCTCCTACGAGCAGTACTTC. Amino acid sequence: CASTQRGSSYEQYF. The chain is built from TRBV12-3 or TRBV12-4 and TRBJ2-7, with D possibly matching TRBD2 (6 bases). Trimming shortened V by 7 bases and J by 0 bases, and 13 bases separated the two germline ends. The CDR3 contains 14 residues.